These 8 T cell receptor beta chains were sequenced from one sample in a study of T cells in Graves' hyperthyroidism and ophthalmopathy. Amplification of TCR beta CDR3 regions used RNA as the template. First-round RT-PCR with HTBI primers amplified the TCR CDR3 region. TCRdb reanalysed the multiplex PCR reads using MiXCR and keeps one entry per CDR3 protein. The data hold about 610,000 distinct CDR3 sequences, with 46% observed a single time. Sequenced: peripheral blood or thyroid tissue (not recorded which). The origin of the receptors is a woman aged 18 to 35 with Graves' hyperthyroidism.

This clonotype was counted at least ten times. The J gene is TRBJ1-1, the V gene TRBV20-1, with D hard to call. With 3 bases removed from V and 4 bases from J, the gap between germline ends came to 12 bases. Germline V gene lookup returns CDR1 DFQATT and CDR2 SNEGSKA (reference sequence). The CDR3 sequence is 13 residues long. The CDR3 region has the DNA TGCAGTGCTAGTGGGGTCGAGGGCACTGAAGCTTTCTTT. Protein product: CSASGVEGTEAFF.

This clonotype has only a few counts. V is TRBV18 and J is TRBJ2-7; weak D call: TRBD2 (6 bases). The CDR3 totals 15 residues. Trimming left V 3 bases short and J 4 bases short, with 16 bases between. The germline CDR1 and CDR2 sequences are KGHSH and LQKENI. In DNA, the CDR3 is TGTGCCAGCTCACCGGGACTCCCGTCACGTTACGAGCAGTACTTC. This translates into CASSPGLPSRYEQYF.

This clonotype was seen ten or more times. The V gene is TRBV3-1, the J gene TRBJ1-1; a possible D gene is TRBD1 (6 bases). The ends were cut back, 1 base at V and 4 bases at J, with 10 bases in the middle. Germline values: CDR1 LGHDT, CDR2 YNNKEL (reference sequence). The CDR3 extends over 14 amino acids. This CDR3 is CASSQGGGGTEAFF. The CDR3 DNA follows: TGTGCCAGCAGCCAAGGAGGGGGGGGCACTGAAGCTTTCTTT.

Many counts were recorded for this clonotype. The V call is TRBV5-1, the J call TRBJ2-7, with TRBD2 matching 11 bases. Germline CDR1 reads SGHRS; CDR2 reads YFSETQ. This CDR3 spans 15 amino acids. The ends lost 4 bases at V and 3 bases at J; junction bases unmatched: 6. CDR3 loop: CASSGRLAGLYEQYF. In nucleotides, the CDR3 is TGCGCCAGCAGCGGAAGACTAGCGGGACTCTACGAGCAGTACTTC.

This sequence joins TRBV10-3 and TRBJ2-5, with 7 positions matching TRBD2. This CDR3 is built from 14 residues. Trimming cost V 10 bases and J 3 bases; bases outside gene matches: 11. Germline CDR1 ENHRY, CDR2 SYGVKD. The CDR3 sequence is CATGASGEEETQYF. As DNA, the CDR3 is TGTGCCACCGGGGCCAGCGGGGAGGAAGAGACCCAGTACTTC.

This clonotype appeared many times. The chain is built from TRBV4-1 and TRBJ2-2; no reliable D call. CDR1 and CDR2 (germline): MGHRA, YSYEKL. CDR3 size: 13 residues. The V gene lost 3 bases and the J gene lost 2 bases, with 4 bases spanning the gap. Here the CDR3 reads CASSQRNTGELFF. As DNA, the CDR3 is TGCGCCAGCAGCCAGAGAAACACCGGGGAGCTGTTTTTT.

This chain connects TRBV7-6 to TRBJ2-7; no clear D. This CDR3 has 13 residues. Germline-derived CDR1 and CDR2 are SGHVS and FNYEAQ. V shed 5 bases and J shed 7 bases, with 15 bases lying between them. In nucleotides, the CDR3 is TGTGCCAGCAGCCGGACCCGTAGTAATGAGCAGTACTTC. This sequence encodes CASSRTRSNEQYF.

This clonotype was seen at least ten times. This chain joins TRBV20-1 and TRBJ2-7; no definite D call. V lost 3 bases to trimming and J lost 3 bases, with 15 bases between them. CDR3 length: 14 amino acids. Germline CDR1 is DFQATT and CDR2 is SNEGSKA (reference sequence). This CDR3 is CSASNAAVDYEQYF. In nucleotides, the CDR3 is TGCAGTGCTAGTAACGCGGCAGTAGACTACGAGCAGTACTTC.